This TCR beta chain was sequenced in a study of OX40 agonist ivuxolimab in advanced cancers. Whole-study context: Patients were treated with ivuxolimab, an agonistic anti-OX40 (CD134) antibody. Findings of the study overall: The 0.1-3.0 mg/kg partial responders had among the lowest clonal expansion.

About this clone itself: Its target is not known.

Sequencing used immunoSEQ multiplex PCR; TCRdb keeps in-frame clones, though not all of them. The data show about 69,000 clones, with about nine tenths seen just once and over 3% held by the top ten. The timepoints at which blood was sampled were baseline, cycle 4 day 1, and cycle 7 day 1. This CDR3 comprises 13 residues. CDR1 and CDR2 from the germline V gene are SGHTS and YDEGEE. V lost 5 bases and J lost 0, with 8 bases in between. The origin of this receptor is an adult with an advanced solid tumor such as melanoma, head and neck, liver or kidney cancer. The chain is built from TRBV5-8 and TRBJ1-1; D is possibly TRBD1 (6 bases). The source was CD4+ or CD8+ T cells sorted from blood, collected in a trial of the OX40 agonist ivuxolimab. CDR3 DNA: TGTGCCAGCAGGGGACACCTGAACACTGAAGCTTTCTTT. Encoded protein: CASRGHLNTEAFF.